This TCR beta chain was profiled in a study of human T cells and chemical hapten exposure. The CDR3 loop spans 13 amino acids. Germline V gene sequence: CDR1 KGHSH, CDR2 LQKENI. V shed 2 bases and J shed 3 bases, with 5 bases lying between them. This clonotype occurred a few times. Unique molecular identifiers were attached to individual cDNA molecules during library preparation. In the original processing: Sequenced samples showed a median of approximately 100,000 TCRs each, with counts running from around 24,000 to 710,000. TCRdb re-called the RACE reads through MiXCR, storing one row per CDR3 protein. The V and J calls, along with clone size, are taken from TCRdb and not from the paper's own processing. The sample has about 84,000 distinct CDR3 sequences, about 10% seen once. Noted time point: patch test 2, 6 weeks after DPC sensitization. The treatment is: therapeutic diphenylcyclopropenone sensitization with weekly scalp DPC.

The receptor was isolated from a woman aged 45-65 years with alopecia areata. Some clones in this sample may be carry-over from other donors' samples. The sample here was whole blood, taken in connection with sensitization to the hapten diphenylcyclopropenone (DPC). The rearrangement uses TRBV18 and TRBJ1-5; unclear D gene. The CDR3 sequence is CASSPSPNQPQHF. The CDR3 region has the DNA TGTGCCAGCTCACCAAGCCCCAATCAGCCCCAGCATTTT. Filled out from reference TRBV18 and TRBJ1-5, the complete variable domain reads NAGVMQNPRHLVRRRGQEARLRCSPMKGHSHVYWYRQLPEEGLKFMVYLQKENIIDESGMPKERFSAEFPKEGPSILRIQQVVRGDSAAYFCASSPSPNQPQHFGDGTRLSIL.